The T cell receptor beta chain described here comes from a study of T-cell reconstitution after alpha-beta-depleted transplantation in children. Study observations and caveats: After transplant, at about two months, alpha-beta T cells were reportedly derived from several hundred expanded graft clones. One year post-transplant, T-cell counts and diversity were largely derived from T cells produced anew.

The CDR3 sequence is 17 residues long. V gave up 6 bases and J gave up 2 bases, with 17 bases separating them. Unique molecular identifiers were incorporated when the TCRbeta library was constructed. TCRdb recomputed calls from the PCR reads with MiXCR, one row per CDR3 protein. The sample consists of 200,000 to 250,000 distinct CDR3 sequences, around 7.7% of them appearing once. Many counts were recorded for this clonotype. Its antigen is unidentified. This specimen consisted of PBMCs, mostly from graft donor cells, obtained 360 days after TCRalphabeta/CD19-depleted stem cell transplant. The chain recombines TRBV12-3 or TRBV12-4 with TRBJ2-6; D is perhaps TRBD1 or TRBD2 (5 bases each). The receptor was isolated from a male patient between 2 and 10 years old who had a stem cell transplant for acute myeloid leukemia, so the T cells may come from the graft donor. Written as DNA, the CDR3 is TGTGCCAGCAGACCCTTCGCGACGGGACCTGGGGCCAACGTCCTGACTTTC. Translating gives CASRPFATGPGANVLTF.